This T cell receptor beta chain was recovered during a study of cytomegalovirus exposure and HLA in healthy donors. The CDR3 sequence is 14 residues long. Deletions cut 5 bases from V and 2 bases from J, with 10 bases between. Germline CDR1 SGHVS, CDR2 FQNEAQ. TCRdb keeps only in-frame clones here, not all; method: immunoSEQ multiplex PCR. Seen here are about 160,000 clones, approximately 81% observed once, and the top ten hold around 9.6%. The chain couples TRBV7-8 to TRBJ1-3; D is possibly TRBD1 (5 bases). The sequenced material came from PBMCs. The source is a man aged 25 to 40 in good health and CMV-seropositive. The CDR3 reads CASSPRGAGNTIYF. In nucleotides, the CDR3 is TGTGCCAGCAGCCCAAGGGGCGCTGGAAACACCATATATTTT.